This passage covers 9 T cell receptor beta chains from one sample sequenced in a study of OX40 agonist ivuxolimab in advanced cancers. Libraries were prepared by immunoSEQ multiplex PCR; TCRdb keeps only in-frame clonotypes and omits some of them. The table lists about 89,000 clones, about 88% of them singletons. The input for sequencing was CD4+ or CD8+ T cells sorted from blood, taken in a trial of the OX40 agonist ivuxolimab. These receptors were obtained from an adult with an advanced solid tumor such as melanoma, head and neck, liver or kidney cancer.

V and J are TRBV7-3 and TRBJ2-2; 9 bases are a match to TRBD1. Germline values: CDR1 SGHTA, CDR2 FQGTGA. V gave up 1 base and J gave up 5 bases; unmatched junction bases: 5. This CDR3 region has 16 residues. The CDR3 loop is CASSLIRGQGTGELFF. The CDR3 bases are TGTGCCAGCAGCTTAATCAGGGGACAGGGTACCGGGGAGCTGTTTTTT.

J is TRBJ2-5 and V is TRBV6-6; D remains unclear. Germline values: CDR1 MNHNY, CDR2 SVGAGI (reference sequence). The CDR3 loop spans 14 amino acids. Trimming cost V 8 bases and J 3 bases, with 16 bases left between them. Here the CDR3 reads CASAWPYKEETQYF. As DNA, the CDR3 is TGTGCCAGCGCCTGGCCCTACAAAGAAGAGACCCAGTACTTC.

The chain carries TRBV10-3 and TRBJ2-5; 7 bases align to TRBD2. The CDR3 runs 12 residues. Germline V lookup: CDR1 ENHRY, CDR2 SYGVKD. With 6 bases clipped from V and 5 bases from J, the junction kept 3 bases outside the gene matches. The CDR3 loop is CAIRNSGETQYF. DNA for the CDR3: TGTGCCATCAGAAATAGCGGGGAGACCCAGTACTTC.

The V call is TRBV2, the J call TRBJ1-1; the D is unclear. The V gene's germline CDR1 is SNHLY and CDR2 FYNNEI. Trimming shortened V by 5 bases and J by 0 bases, and 10 bases separated the two germline ends. The length of the CDR3 is 14 residues. CDR3 sequence: CASSYRSLNTEAFF. CDR3 in DNA: TGTGCCAGCAGTTACAGAAGTCTGAACACTGAAGCTTTCTTT.

The chain links TRBV6-1 to TRBJ2-3; D is unresolved. This CDR3 spans 12 amino acids. Germline CDR1 and CDR2: MNHNS and SASEGT. Trimming removed 2 bases from V and 4 bases from J, with 4 bases in between. The CDR3 region has the DNA TGTGCCAGCAGTGAATCGGCAGATACGCAGTATTTT. Protein: CASSESADTQYF.

The genes are TRBV5-5 and TRBJ1-5; perhaps TRBD1 as D (5 bases). Trimming cost V 0 bases and J 0 bases, with 7 bases left between them. The length of the CDR3 is 15 residues. Germline V gives CDR1 SGHKS, CDR2 YYEKEE (reference sequence). The CDR3 spells CASSLAGFSNQPQHF. CDR3 coding DNA: TGTGCCAGCAGCTTGGCAGGGTTTAGCAATCAGCCCCAGCATTTT.

This rearrangement joins TRBV9 to TRBJ1-2, with TRBD1 identical over 10 bases. Germline CDR1 is SGDLS and CDR2 is YYNGEE. With V trimmed by 3 bases and J by 4 bases, 6 bases remained unmatched. This CDR3 has 15 amino acids. The CDR3 nucleotides read TGTGCCAGCAGCGCGGGACAGGGGTCTCTCTATGGCTACACCTTC. Translation: CASSAGQGSLYGYTF.

This clone was picked up a small number of times. V is TRBV4-2 and J is TRBJ2-1, with a possible D match to TRBD2 (6 bases). Trimming left V 3 bases short and J 12 bases short, with 21 bases between. The CDR3 runs 15 residues. Germline V gene lookup returns CDR1 LGHNA and CDR2 YNFKEQ. Here the CDR3 reads CASSQAPGAPEGQFF. CDR3 nucleotides: TGTGCCAGCAGCCAGGCTCCGGGAGCTCCAGAGGGGCAGTTCTTC.

This clone has only one observation. The chain links TRBV10-2 to TRBJ2-7; TRBD2 agrees at 12 bases. The CDR3 runs to 15 residues. After removal of 5 bases from V and 4 bases from J, the junction contained 6 bases not matched to a gene. Germline V gene sequence: CDR1 WSHSY, CDR2 SAAADI. CDR3 residues: CASSQGLAGPYEQYF. CDR3 in DNA: TGCGCCAGCAGTCAAGGACTAGCGGGGCCTTACGAGCAGTACTTC.